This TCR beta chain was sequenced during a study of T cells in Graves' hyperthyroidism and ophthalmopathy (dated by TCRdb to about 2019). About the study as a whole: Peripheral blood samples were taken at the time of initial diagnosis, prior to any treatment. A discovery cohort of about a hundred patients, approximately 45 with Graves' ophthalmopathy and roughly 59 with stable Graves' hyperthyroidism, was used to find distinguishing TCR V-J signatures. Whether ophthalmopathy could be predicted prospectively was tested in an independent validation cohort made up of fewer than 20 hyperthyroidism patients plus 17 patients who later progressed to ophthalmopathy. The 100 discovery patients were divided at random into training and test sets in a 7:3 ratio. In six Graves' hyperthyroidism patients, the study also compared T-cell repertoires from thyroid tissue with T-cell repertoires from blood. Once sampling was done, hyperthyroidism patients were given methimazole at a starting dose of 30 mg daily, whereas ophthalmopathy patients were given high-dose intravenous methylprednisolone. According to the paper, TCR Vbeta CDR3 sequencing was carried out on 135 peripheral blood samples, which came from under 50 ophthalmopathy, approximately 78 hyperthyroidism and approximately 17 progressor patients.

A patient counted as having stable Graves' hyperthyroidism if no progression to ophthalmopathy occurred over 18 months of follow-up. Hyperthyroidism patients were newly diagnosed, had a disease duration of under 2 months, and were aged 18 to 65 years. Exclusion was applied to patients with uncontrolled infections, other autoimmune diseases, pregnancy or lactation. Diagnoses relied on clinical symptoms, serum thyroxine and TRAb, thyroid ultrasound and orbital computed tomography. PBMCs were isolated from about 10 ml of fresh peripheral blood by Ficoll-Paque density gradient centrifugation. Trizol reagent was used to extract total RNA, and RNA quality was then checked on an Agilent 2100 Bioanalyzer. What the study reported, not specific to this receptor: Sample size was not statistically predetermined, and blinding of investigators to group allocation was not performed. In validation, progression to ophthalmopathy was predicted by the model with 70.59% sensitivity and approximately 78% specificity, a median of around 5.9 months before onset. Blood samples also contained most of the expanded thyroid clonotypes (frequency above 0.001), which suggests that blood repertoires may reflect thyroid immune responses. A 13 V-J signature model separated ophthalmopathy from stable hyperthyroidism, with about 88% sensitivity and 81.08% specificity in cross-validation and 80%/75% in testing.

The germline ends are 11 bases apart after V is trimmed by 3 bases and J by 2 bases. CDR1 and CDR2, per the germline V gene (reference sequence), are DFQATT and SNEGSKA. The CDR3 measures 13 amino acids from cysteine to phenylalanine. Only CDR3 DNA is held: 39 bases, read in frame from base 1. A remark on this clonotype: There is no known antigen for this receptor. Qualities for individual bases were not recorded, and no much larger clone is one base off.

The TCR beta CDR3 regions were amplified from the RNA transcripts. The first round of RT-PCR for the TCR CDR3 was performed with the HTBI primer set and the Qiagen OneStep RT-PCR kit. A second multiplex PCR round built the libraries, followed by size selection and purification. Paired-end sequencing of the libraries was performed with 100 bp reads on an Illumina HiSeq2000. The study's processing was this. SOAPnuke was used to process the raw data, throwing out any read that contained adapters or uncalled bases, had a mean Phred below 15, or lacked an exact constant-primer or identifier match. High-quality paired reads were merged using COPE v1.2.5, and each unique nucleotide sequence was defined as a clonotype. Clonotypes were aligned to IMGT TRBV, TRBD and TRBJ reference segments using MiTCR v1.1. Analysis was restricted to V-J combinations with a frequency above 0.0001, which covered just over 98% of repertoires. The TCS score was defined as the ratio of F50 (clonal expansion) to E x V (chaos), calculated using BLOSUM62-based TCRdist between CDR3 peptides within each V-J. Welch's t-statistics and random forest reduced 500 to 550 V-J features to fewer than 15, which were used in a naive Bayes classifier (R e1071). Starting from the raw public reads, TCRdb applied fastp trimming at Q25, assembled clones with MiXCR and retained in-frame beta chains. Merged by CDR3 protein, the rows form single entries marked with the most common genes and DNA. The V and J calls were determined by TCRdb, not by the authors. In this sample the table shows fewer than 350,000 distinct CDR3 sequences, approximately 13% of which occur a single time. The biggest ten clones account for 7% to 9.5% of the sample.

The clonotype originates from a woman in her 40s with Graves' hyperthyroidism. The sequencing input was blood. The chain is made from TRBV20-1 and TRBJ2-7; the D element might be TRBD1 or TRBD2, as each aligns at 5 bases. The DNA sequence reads TGCAGTGCTAGGTACGGGGCGGCCTACGAGCAGTACTTC. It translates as CSARYGAAYEQYF.